Given below is one TCR beta chain in context. What antigen it recognizes has not been identified. No much larger clone exists at a distance of one base, and base qualities are not known. PBMCs were isolated by Ficoll-Paque density gradient centrifugation. The sample originates from a study of T-cell memory formation after mild COVID-19 (dated by TCRdb to the early 2020s). Regarding the complete study: TCR sequence clusters from the two donors were found to be largely donor specific. The cohort comprised two young, previously healthy adult volunteers, one female and one male. Longitudinal TCRalpha and TCRbeta repertoire sequencing tracked T-cell clones expanding and contracting after mild COVID-19 in a couple of donors. What the research found in general, with its limitations: The study included only a couple of mild cases, and larger cohorts that include severe cases with pre-infection samples were judged to be necessary. Some responding clones were detected in pre-infection memory, suggesting pre-existing cross-reactive memory T cells joined the SARS-CoV-2 response. Contracting CD4+ clones were found mainly in CM and EM memory subsets, while CD8+ clones were enriched in EMRA. Whether the second-wave clones peaking on day 37 were SARS-CoV-2 specific was not confirmed. Balanced CD4/CD8 phenotypes were observed for clones contracting from day 15 to 85, whereas a bias towards CD4+ was observed for a second wave of clones expanding from day 15 to 37.

Sequencer: Illumina NovaSeq 6000. cDNA libraries for TCRalpha and TCRbeta were prepared by 5'RACE using constant-segment primers, with sample barcodes and unique molecular identifiers added. RNA was extracted from every sample with Trizol reagent. Library amplification was performed in two PCR steps, and a second sample barcode and Illumina TruSeq adapters were introduced in the second step. Libraries were sequenced on an Illumina NovaSeq with 2 x 150 bp paired-end reads. In the source study's methods: With migec v1.2.7, reads were demultiplexed and then collapsed into UMI-guided consensus sequences. Using mixcr v2.1.11, the UMI consensuses were aligned to TRA and TRB V and J templates and assembled into clonotypes. A clonotype was counted as expanded or contracted only if both edgeR and NoisET called the change significant, with noise models trained on biological replicates. For edgeR calls, a false discovery rate-adjusted p below 0.01 and a log2 fold-change threshold of 1 were applied. As an exploratory analysis of dynamics, max-normalized trajectories of the 1000 most abundant clonotypes were examined by PCA with hierarchical clustering. Each responding clone was given a CD4 or CD8 phenotype based on the CD4+ and CD8+ repertoires, which had been sequenced separately. TCRdb reanalyzed the raw reads on its own, using fastp at Q25 for trimming and MiXCR for clone calling, and kept in-frame beta chains. Entries are consolidated by CDR3 protein sequence, retaining the most common genes and DNA. These V and J calls rely on TCRdb rather than the paper's analysis. Across this sample there are around 250,000 distinct CDR3 sequences, with 15% seen only once. The ten largest make up 2.1% of the sample.

Trimming removed 7 bases from V and 6 bases from J, leaving 22 bases between the germline ends. The CDR3 runs 15 residues from the cysteine to the phenylalanine. The read is trimmed to its CDR3 DNA, 45 bases read in frame from base 1. The rearranged chain carries TRBV12-3 or TRBV12-4 and TRBJ2-7; the D gene is possibly TRBD1, with 6 bases matching. The receptor was isolated from an adult woman who had mild COVID-19 (a few samples of this study predate the infection). The sample titles of this study are shuffled in the database, so cell type and time point are left out; the donor was told from shared clones. Source material: PBMCs or a T cell subset sorted from them (not recorded which). The CDR3 is CASTRAGQGSSEQYF. The DNA sequence is TGTGCCAGCACCCGAGCCGGCCAGGGGTCTTCCGAGCAGTACTTC.